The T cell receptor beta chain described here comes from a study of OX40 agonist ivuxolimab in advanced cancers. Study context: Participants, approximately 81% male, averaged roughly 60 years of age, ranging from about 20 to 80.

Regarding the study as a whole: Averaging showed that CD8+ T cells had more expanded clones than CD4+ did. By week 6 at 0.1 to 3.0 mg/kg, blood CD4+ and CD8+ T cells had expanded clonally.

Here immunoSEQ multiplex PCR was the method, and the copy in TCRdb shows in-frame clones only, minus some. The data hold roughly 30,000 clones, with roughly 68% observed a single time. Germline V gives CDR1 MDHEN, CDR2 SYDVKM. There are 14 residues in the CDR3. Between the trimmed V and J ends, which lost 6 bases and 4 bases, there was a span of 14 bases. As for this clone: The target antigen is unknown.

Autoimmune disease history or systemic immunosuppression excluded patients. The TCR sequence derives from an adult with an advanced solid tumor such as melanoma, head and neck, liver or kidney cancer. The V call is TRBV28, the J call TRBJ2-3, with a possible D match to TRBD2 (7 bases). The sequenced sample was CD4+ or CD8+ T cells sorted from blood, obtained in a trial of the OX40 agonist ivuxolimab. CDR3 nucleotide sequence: TGTGCCAGCAGCCCGGGGGGCAAGTCAGATACGCAGTATTTT. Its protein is CASSPGGKSDTQYF.